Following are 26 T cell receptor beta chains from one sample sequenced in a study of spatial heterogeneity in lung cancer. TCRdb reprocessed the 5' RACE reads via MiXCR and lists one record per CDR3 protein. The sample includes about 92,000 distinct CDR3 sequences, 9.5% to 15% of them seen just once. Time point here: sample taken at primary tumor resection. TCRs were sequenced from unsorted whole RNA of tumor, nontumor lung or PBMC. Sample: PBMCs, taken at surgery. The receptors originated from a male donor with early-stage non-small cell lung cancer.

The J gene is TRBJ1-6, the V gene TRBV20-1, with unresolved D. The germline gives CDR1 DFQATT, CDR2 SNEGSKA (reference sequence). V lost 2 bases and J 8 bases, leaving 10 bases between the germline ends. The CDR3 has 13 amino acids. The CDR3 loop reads CSARSQVDSPLHF. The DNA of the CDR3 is TGCAGTGCTAGAAGTCAGGTTGATTCACCCCTCCACTTT.

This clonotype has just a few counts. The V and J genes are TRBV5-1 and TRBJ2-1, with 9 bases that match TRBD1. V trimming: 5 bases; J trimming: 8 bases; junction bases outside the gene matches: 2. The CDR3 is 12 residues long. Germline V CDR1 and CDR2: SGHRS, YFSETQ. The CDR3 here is CASRDRGDEQFF. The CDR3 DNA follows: TGCGCCAGCAGGGACAGGGGTGATGAGCAGTTCTTC.

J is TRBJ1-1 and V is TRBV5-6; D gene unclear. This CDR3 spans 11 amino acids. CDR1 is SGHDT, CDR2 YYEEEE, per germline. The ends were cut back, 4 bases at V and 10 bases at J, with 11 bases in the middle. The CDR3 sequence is CASSHDNRAFF. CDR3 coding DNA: TGTGCCAGCAGCCACGACAATCGAGCTTTCTTT.

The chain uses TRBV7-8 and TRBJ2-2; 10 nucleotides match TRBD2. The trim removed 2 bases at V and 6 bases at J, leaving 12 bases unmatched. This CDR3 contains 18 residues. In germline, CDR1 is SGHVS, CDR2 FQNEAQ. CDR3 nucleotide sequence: TGTGCCAGCAGCTTAATTGGGCTAGCGGGAGTCCGACCCGGGGAGCTGTTTTTT. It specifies CASSLIGLAGVRPGELFF.

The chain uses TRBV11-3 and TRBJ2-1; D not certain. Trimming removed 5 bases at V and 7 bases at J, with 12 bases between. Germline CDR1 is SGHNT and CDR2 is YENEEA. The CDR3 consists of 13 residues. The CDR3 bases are TGTGCCAGCAGCCAAAATTCGGGTAATGAGCAGTTCTTC. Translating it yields CASSQNSGNEQFF.

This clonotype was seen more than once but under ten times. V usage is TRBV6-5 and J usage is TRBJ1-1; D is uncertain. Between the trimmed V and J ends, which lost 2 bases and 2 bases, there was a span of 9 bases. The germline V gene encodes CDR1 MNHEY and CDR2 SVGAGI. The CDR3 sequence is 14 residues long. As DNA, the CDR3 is TGTGCCAGCAGTTACCCGGGGAGAAACACTGAAGCTTTCTTT. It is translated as CASSYPGRNTEAFF.

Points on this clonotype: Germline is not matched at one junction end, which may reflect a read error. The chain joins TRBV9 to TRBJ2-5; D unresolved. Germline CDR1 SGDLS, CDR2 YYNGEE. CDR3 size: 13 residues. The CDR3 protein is CASSVSSQENQYF. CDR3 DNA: TGTGCCAGCAGCGTCAGCAGCCAAGAGAACCAGTACTTC.

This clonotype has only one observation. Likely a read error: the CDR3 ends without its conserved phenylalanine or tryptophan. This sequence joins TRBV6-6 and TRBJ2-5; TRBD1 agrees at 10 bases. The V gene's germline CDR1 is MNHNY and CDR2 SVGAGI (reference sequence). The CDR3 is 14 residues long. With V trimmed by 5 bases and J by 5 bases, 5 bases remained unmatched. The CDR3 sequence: CASSRDRGSETQYS. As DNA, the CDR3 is TGTGCCAGCAGTCGGGACAGGGGATCCGAGACCCAGTACTCC.

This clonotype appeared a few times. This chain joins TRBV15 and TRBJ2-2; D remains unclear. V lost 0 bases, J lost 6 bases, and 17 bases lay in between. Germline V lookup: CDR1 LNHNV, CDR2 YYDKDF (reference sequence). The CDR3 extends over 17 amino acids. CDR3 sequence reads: CATSRDPSRLSSGELFF. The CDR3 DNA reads TGTGCCACCAGCAGAGACCCGTCTCGCCTATCATCCGGGGAGCTGTTTTTT.

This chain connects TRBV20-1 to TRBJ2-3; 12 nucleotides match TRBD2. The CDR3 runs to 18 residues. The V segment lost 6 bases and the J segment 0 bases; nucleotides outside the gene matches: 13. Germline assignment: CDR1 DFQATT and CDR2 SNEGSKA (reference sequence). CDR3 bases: TGCAGTGCCTCCGGACTAGCGGGACTATCATCTAGCACAGATACGCAGTATTTT. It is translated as CSASGLAGLSSSTDTQYF.

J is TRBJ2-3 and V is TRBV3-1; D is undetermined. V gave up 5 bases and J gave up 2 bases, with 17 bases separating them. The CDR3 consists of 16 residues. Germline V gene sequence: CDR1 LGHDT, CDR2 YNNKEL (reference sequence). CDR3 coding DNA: TGTGCCAGCAGCAGGTTGGGTAGTCCCTTCACAGATACGCAGTATTTT. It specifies CASSRLGSPFTDTQYF.

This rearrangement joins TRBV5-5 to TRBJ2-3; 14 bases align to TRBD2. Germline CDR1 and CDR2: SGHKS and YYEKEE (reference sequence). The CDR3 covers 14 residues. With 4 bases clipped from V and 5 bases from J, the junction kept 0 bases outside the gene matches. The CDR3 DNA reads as TGTGCCAGCAGCGGGACTAGCGGGGGAGATACGCAGTATTTT. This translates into CASSGTSGGDTQYF. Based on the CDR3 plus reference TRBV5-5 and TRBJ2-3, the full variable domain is DAGVTQSPTHLIKTRGQQVTLRCSPISGHKSVSWYQQVLGQGPQFIFQYYEKEERGRGNFPDRFSARQFPNYSSELNVNALLLGDSALYLCASSGTSGGDTQYFGPGTRLTVL.

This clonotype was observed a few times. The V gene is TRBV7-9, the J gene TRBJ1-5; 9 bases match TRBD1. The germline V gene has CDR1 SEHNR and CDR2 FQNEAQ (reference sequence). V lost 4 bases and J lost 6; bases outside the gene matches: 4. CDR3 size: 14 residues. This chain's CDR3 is CASSSGTGPQPQHF. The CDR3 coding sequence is TGTGCCAGCAGCTCGGGGACAGGGCCTCAGCCCCAGCATTTT.

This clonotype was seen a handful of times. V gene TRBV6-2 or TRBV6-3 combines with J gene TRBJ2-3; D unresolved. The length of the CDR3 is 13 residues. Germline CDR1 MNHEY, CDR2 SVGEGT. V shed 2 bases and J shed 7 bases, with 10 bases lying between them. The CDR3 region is CASSYLSQNTQYF. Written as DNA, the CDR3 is TGTGCCAGCAGTTACCTTAGTCAAAATACGCAGTATTTT.

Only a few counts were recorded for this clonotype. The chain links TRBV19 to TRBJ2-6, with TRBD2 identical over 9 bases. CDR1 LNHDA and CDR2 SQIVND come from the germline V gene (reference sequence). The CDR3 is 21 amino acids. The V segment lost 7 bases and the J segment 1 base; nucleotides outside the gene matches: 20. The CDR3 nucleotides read TGTGCCAGTAAGGGTTTTTGGGGTAGCGGGAGTACCCAGTCTGGGGCCAACGTCCTGACTTTC. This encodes CASKGFWGSGSTQSGANVLTF.

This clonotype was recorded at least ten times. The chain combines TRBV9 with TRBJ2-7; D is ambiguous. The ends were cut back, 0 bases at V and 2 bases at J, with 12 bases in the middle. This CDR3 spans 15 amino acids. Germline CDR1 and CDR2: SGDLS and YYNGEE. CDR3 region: CASSVGAGLTYEQYF. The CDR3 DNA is TGTGCCAGCAGCGTAGGGGCAGGTTTGACCTACGAGCAGTACTTC.

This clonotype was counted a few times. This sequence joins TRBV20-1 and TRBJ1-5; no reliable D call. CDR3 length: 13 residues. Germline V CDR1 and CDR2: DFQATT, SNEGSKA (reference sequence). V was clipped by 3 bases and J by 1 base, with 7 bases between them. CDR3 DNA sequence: TGCAGTGCTAGGGGCAGAAGCAATCAGCCCCAGCATTTT. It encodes CSARGRSNQPQHF.

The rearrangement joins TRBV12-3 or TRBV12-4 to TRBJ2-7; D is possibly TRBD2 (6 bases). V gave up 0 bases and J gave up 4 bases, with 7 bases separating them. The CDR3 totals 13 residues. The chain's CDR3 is CASSLAGGYEQYF. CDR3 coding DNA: TGTGCCAGCAGTTTAGCTGGGGGGTACGAGCAGTACTTC.

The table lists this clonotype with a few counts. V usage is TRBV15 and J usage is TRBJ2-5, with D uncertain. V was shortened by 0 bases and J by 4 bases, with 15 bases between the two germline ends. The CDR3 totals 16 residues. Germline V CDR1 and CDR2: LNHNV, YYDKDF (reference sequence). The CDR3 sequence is CATSRDKTRTLETQYF. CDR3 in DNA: TGTGCCACCAGCAGAGATAAGACTCGAACCCTAGAGACCCAGTACTTC.

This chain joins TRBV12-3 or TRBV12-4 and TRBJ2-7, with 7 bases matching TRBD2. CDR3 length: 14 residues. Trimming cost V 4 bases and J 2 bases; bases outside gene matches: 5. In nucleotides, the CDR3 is TGTGCCAGCAGTTCGAGCGGGGAAACCTACGAGCAGTACTTC. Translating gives CASSSSGETYEQYF.

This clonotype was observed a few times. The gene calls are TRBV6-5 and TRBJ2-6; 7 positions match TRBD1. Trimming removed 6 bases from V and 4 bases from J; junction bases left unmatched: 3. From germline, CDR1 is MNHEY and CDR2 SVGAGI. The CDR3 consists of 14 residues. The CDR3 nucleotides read TGTGCCAGCAGACAGGGGTTGGGGGCCAACGTCCTGACTTTC. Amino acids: CASRQGLGANVLTF.

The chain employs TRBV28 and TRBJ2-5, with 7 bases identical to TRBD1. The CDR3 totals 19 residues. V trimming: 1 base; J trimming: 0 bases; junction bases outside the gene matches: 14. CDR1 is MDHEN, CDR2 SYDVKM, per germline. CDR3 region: CASSLSTDGATGNQETQYF. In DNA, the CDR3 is TGTGCCAGCAGTTTATCCACCGACGGGGCGACAGGGAACCAAGAGACCCAGTACTTC.

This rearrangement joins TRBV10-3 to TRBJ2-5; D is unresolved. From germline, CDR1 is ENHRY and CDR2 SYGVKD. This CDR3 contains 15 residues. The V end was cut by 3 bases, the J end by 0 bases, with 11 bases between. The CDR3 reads CAISDPTEYQETQYF. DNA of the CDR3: TGTGCCATCAGTGATCCGACGGAATACCAAGAGACCCAGTACTTC.

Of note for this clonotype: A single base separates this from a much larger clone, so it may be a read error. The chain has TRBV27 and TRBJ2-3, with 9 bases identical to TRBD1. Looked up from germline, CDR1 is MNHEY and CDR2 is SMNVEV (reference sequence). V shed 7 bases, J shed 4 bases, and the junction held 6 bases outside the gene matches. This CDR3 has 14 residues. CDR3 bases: TGTGCCAGCAATCTGCGACAGGGGGCAGATACGCAGTATTTT. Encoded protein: CASNLRQGADTQYF.

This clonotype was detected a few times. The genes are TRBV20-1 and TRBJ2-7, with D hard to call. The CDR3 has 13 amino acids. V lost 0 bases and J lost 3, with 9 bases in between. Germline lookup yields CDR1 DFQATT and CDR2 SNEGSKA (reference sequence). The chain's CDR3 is CSARDGRGYEQYF. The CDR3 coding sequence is TGCAGTGCTAGAGATGGTAGAGGCTACGAGCAGTACTTC.

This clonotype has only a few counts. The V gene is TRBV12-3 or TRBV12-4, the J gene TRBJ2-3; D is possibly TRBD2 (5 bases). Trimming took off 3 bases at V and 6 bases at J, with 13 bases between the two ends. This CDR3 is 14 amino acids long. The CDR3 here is CASSFTGMRDTQYF. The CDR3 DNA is TGTGCCAGCAGTTTTACGGGGATGAGGGATACGCAGTATTTT.